Given below is one T cell receptor (beta chain) in context. In the original processing: It was from reference gene primer amplification that nucleated cell counts were estimated. Sequencing used immunoSEQ multiplex PCR; TCRdb keeps in-frame clones, though not all of them. V, J and clone size derive from that table, while D and trimming were established from the DNA sequence. The table lists under 300,000 clones, roughly 84% of them singletons. This record comes from a study of blood T cell repertoires in COVID-19. Study-level information: Sites in the United States, Italy and Spain provided acute and convalescent COVID-19 samples. PBMCs, B-cell-depleted T cells, or T cells provided the cDNA or gDNA that made up the material.

V was pared by 4 bases and J by 1 base, with 1 base of the junction left unmatched. The CDR3 consists of 15 residues. Germline CDR1 MDHEN, CDR2 SYDVKM. This chain connects TRBV28 to TRBJ2-3; 11 bases are a match to TRBD2. What was sequenced was peripheral blood. This receptor was obtained from a woman in her forties who had recovered from COVID-19. The CDR3: CASSSGLAGTDTQYF. The CDR3 nucleotides are TGTGCCAGCAGTTCGGGACTAGCGGGCACAGATACGCAGTATTTT. Looking up the rest from reference TRBV28 and TRBJ2-3 gives the full variable domain: DVKVTQSSRYLVKRTGEKVFLECVQDMDHENMFWYRQDPGLGLRLIYFSYDVKMKEKGDIPEGYSVSREKKERFSLILESASTNQTSMYLCASSSGLAGTDTQYFGPGTRLTVL.